The 14 T cell receptor beta chains given below trace back to one sample, sequenced in a study of blood T cell repertoires in COVID-19. Measured with immunoSEQ multiplex PCR; TCRdb has only the in-frame clones, and not every one. The data contain 180,000 or so clones, about 83% of them singletons. Sequencing was carried out using PBMCs or T cells enriched from blood (not recorded which). Receptors were obtained from a woman aged 25 to 39 who had recovered from COVID-19.

The chain couples TRBV6-1 to TRBJ1-5; D is ambiguous. This CDR3 has 14 amino acids. CDR1 MNHNS and CDR2 SASEGT come from the germline V gene. V was trimmed by 0 bases and J by 13 bases, leaving 16 bases between them. CDR3 protein: CASSEAPGVSWQHF. The CDR3 region has the DNA TGTGCCAGCAGTGAAGCGCCAGGCGTGTCCTGGCAGCATTTT.

The chain carries TRBV30 and TRBJ2-3; 10 bases fit TRBD1. V shed 1 base and J 4 bases; nucleotides not matched to a gene: 11. The CDR3 loop spans 17 amino acids. The germline CDR1 and CDR2 sequences are GTSNPN and SVGIG (reference sequence). Here the CDR3 DNA reads TGTGCCTGGAGTGCCGAGGACAGGGGGATTGAGGCAGATACGCAGTATTTT. It yields the protein CAWSAEDRGIEADTQYF.

V gene TRBV4-1 combines with J gene TRBJ2-3, with 10 bases matching TRBD1. This CDR3 is built from 16 residues. CDR1 and CDR2 (germline): MGHRA, YSYEKL. With 1 base clipped from V and 1 base from J, the junction kept 2 bases outside the gene matches. This CDR3 is CASSQVGTGGTDTQYF. Written as DNA, the CDR3 is TGCGCCAGCAGCCAAGTCGGGACAGGGGGCACAGATACGCAGTATTTT.

The chain recombines TRBV5-1 with TRBJ2-1, with 9 positions matching TRBD1. V trimming: 4 bases; J trimming: 6 bases; junction bases outside the gene matches: 5. Germline V gene data show CDR1 as SGHRS and CDR2 as YFSETQ. CDR3 size: 14 residues. CDR3: CASSPGQGINEQFF. CDR3 DNA: TGCGCCAGCAGCCCGGGACAGGGAATCAATGAGCAGTTCTTC.

The chain employs TRBV28 and TRBJ1-4, with a tentative D call TRBD1 (5 bases). Trimming removed 3 bases at V and 7 bases at J, with 15 bases between. CDR3 length: 15 residues. CDR1 and CDR2 from the germline V gene are MDHEN and SYDVKM. CDR3 loop: CASSFSGGFGEKLFF. Written as DNA, the CDR3 is TGTGCCAGCAGTTTTTCGGGGGGGTTCGGTGAAAAACTGTTTTTT.

The chain joins TRBV28 to TRBJ2-1, with 9 nucleotides matching TRBD2. J gave up 7 bases and V 4 bases, and 5 bases lay outside the gene matches. This CDR3 has 14 amino acids. The germline V gene has CDR1 MDHEN and CDR2 SYDVKM. This chain's CDR3 is CASSYKREVNEQFF. The CDR3 DNA is TGTGCCAGCAGTTATAAGCGGGAGGTAAATGAGCAGTTCTTC.

The J gene is TRBJ1-5, the V gene TRBV28; 8 bases match TRBD1. Germline V gene lookup returns CDR1 MDHEN and CDR2 SYDVKM. The junction had 7 bases not matched to a gene; V was cut back by 8 bases and J by 7 bases. This CDR3 contains 13 residues. The DNA of the CDR3 is TGTGCCAGCTTAACAGGGGGAGGACAGCCCCAGCATTTT. Its translation is CASLTGGGQPQHF. The full variable domain, its missing parts supplied by reference TRBV28 and TRBJ1-5, is DVKVTQSSRYLVKRTGEKVFLECVQDMDHENMFWYRQDPGLGLRLIYFSYDVKMKEKGDIPEGYSVSREKKERFSLILESASTNQTSMYLCASLTGGGQPQHFGDGTRLSIL.

The chain has TRBV14 and TRBJ2-7; TRBD1 matches at 7 bases. Germline loops: CDR1 SGHDN, CDR2 FVKESK. Trimming at V came to 1 base and at J to 0 bases, leaving 3 bases not matched to a gene. This CDR3 is built from 15 residues. CDR3 nucleotides: TGTGCCAGCAGCCAAGGCCCAGGGGGCTCCTACGAGCAGTACTTC. Its translation: CASSQGPGGSYEQYF.

This rearrangement joins TRBV10-1 to TRBJ1-4; TRBD1 is a possible D gene (5 bases). This CDR3 has 14 amino acids. In germline, CDR1 is WNHNN, CDR2 SYGVQD (reference sequence). The V end lost 5 bases, the J end lost 4 bases, and 11 bases lay between the germline ends. The CDR3 is CASSPGDSNEKLFF. DNA for the CDR3: TGCGCCAGCAGTCCTGGAGACAGTAATGAAAAACTGTTTTTT.

A single count supports this clone. The V call is TRBV12-3 or TRBV12-4, the J call TRBJ2-1; D remains unclear. Trimming removed 10 bases from V and 5 bases from J, with 9 bases in between. The CDR3 loop spans 11 amino acids. The CDR3 DNA sequence: TGTGCCACCAAGCGAAACAATGAGCAGTTCTTC. Encoded protein: CATKRNNEQFF.

This clone has more than one count but fewer than ten. Other DNA sequences in the same sample also yield this CDR3. The chain has TRBV7-2 and TRBJ2-7, with D perhaps matching TRBD1 (5 bases). Deletions cut 3 bases from V and 0 bases from J, with 9 bases between. The CDR3 contains 14 residues. Germline CDR1 reads SGHTA; CDR2 reads FQGNSA. CDR3 loop: CASSFRTSSYEQYF. As DNA, the CDR3 is TGTGCCAGCAGCTTCCGGACAAGCTCCTACGAGCAGTACTTC.

CDR3 sequence: CASSQGKRGPQHF. The CDR3 nucleotides read TGTGCCAGCAGCCAAGGAAAAAGGGGTCCCCAGCATTTT. The chain uses TRBV3-1 (or the pseudogene TRBV3-2) and TRBJ1-5; a possible D gene is TRBD1 (5 bases). Germline CDR1 LGHDT, CDR2 YNNKEL (reference sequence). V dropped 1 base and J dropped 10 bases, with 11 bases sitting between them. This CDR3 has 13 residues.

The chain uses TRBV10-3 and TRBJ2-1; 12 nucleotides match TRBD2. The V gene's germline CDR1 is ENHRY and CDR2 SYGVKD. Unmatched junction bases numbered 13, after V lost 8 bases and J lost 8 bases. The CDR3 loop spans 16 amino acids. The CDR3 DNA follows: TGTGCCATCCGACCTAGCGGGAGGGCCGTTATGGATGAGCAGTTCTTC. This sequence encodes CAIRPSGRAVMDEQFF.

The chain combines TRBV28 with TRBJ2-3; D may be TRBD1 (7 bases). The CDR3 is made up of 16 amino acids. Germline-derived CDR1 and CDR2 are MDHEN and SYDVKM. Trimming pared 4 bases from V and 0 bases from J, leaving 14 bases between. The CDR3, as DNA: TGTGCCAGCAGTTCGCCAGGGGGGATTAGCACAGATACGCAGTATTTT. Protein product: CASSSPGGISTDTQYF.